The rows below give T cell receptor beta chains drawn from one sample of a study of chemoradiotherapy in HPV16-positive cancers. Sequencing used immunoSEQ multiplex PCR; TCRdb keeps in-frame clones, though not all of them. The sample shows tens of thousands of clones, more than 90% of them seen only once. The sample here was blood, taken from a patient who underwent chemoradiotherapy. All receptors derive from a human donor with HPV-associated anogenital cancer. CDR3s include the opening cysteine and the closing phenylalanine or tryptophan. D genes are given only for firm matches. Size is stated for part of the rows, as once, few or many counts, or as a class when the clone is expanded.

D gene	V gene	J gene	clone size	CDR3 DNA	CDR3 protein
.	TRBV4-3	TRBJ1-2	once	TGCGCCAGCAGCCCCCCCAGGCAGGTGGGGGGCGCATATGGCTACACCTTC	CASSPPRQVGGAYGYTF
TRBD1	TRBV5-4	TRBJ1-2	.	TGTGCCAGCAGCTGGGGACAGGTGGGCGGCTACACCTTC	CASSWGQVGGYTF
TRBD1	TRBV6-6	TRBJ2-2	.	TGTGCCAGCAGTTACGGAGGACAGGGTATCGGGGAGCTGTTTTTT	CASSYGGQGIGELFF
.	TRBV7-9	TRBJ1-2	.	TGTGCCAGCAGCACTACGGGGTTTGGCTACACCTTC	CASSTTGFGYTF
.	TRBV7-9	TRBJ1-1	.	TGTGCCAGCAGCCCTGAGTTGTTCATGAACACTGAAGCTTTCTTT	CASSPELFMNTEAFF
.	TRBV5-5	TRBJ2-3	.	TGTGCCAGCAGCTTGGTAGGGGATAGCACAGATACGCAGTATTTT	CASSLVGDSTDTQYF
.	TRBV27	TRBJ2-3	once	TGTGCCAGCAGTCGCTTAACTGGAGCAGCAGATACGCAGTATTTT	CASSRLTGAADTQYF
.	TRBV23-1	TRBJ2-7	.	TGCGCCAGCAGTCAAGAAGCGAGTGGCGAGCAGTACTTC	CASSQEASGEQYF
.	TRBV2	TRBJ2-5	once	TGTGCCAGCAGTGAGGGCCTACAAGAGACCCAGTACTTC	CASSEGLQETQYF
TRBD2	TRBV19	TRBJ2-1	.	TGTGCCAGTAGAATAGGGCTAGCGGGGGTCAATGAGCAGTTCTTC	CASRIGLAGVNEQFF
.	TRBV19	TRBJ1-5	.	TGTGCCAGTAGTCGAGGGTCGGTGGGGGATCAGCCCCAGCATTTT	CASSRGSVGDQPQHF
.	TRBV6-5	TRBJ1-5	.	TGTGCCAGCAGTCCCCGGGACAACAATCAGCCCCAGCATTTT	CASSPRDNNQPQHF
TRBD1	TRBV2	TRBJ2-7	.	TGTGCCAGCGGAATCGACAGGGGAGCCGAGCAGTACTTC	CASGIDRGAEQYF
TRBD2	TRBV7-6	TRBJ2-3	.	TGTGCCAGCAGCTTAGAAGGGAGGATAGCGGGGTCCACAGATACGCAGTATTTT	CASSLEGRIAGSTDTQYF
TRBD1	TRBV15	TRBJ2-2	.	TGTGCCACCACCGGGACAGGGAAATTAGACACCGGGGAGCTGTTTTTT	CATTGTGKLDTGELFF
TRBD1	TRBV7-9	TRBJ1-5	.	TGTGCCAGCAGCTTACCAGGGGGAATCGGGAGCAATCAGCCCCAGCATTTT	CASSLPGGIGSNQPQHF
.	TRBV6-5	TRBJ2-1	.	TGTGCCAGCACTGGATTCCTTAGCGATGAGCAGTTCTTC	CASTGFLSDEQFF
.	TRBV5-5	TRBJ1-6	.	TGTGCCAGCAGCTTCGTAGCTTCACCCCTCCACTTT	CASSFVASPLHF
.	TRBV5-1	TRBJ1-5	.	TGCGCCAGCAGCGGCGGGGCGAATCAGCCCCAGCATTTT	CASSGGANQPQHF
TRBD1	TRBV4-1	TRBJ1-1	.	TGCGCCAGCAGCCAGATGGGACAGTTGAACACTGAAGCTTTCTTT	CASSQMGQLNTEAFF
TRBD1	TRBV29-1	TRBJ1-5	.	TGCAGCGCTCGACAGGGAGGTGACAATCAGCCCCAGCATTTT	CSARQGGDNQPQHF
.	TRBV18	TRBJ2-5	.	TGTGCCAGCTCATCGGGACTTCAAGAGACCCAGTACTTC	CASSSGLQETQYF
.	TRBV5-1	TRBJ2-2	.	TGCGCCAGCAGCTTGGAGGCAGGGGTTTCCGGGGAGCTGTTTTTT	CASSLEAGVSGELFF
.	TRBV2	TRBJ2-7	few	TGTGCCAGCAGTGAAATACAGGGCTCCTACGAGCAGTACTTC	CASSEIQGSYEQYF
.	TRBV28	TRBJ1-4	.	TGTGCCAGCAGTCAGGGTTGGGGCGCCGGGGAAAAACTGTTTTTT	CASSQGWGAGEKLFF
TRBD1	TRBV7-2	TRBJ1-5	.	TGTGCCAGCAGCTTAGCAGGGGGCAGCGGACAGCCCCAGCATTTT	CASSLAGGSGQPQHF
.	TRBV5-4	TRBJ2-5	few	TGTGCCAGCAGCTTGGTGGGTGGGGAGACCCAGTACTTC	CASSLVGGETQYF
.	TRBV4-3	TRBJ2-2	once	TGCGCCAGCAGCCAGACCTGGGGCGGGGTGAACACCGGGGAGCTGTTTTTT	CASSQTWGGVNTGELFF
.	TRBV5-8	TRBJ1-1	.	TGTGCCAGCAGCTTGAGGGGGGCGAACACTGAAGCTTTCTTT	CASSLRGANTEAFF
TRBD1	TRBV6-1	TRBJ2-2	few	TGTGCCAGCAAATCAACGACAGGGTACGCCGGGGAGCTGTTTTTT	CASKSTTGYAGELFF
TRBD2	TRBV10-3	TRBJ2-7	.	TGTGCCTGTACTGGCGGGAGCGAGCAGTACTTC	CACTGGSEQYF
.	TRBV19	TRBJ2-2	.	TGTGCCAGTAGTCCAACCTGGGACACCGGGGAGCTGTTTTTT	CASSPTWDTGELFF
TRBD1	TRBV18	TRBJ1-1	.	TGTGCCAGCTCACCCACAGGGGTCGGCACTGAAGCTTTCTTT	CASSPTGVGTEAFF
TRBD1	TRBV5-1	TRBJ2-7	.	TGCGCCAGCAGCTTGGCCGGGGACAGGGGAGGCGAGCAGTACTTC	CASSLAGDRGGEQYF
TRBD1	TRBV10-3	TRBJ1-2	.	TGTGCCATCAGTGACACCCCGGGACAGGGGGCGGCTGGCTACACCTTC	CAISDTPGQGAAGYTF
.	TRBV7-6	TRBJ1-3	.	TGTGCCAGCAGCCTACAGGCCTCGGGTGGAAACACCATATATTTT	CASSLQASGGNTIYF
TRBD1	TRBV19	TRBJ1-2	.	TGTGCCACCGGACAGGGTATTTTCTATGGCTACACCTTC	CATGQGIFYGYTF
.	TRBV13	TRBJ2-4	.	TGTGCCAGCAGCTTTGGTCTATCCCTAGCCAAAAACATTCAGTACTTC	CASSFGLSLAKNIQYF
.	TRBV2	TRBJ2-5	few	TGTGCCAGCAGGAACGGGGGAGTTGGAGAGACCCAGTACTTC	CASRNGGVGETQYF
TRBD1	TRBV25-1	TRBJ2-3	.	TGTGCCAGCAGTGAAGCCTTCAGGGGGACAGATACGCAGTATTTT	CASSEAFRGTDTQYF
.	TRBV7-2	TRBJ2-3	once	TGTGCCAGCAGCTTAGTAGTAGATACGCAGTATTTT	CASSLVVDTQYF
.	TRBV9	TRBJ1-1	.	TGTGCCAGCAGAGGCGGCGGGGACACTGAAGCTTTCTTT	CASRGGGDTEAFF
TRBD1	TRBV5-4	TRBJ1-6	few	TGTGCCAGCAGCTTGGCCACAGGGGCGAGGAGCTCCTATAATTCACCCCTCCACTTT	CASSLATGARSSYNSPLHF
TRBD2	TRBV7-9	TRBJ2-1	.	TGTGCCAGCAGCCTACAGAGCGGGAGTGGTAATGAGCAGTTCTTC	CASSLQSGSGNEQFF
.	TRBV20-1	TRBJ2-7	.	TGCAGTGCTAGAGCTACCTACGAGCAGTACTTC	CSARATYEQYF
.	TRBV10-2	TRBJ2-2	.	TGCGCCAGCAGTCGGGCGACCGGGGAGCTGTTTTTT	CASSRATGELFF
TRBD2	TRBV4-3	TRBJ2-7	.	TGCGCCAGCAGCCAAGGCCTTCCGGAGGAGCGGGGGGTCTACGAGCAGTACTTC	CASSQGLPEERGVYEQYF